The clone carrying this T cell receptor beta chain was counted at least ten times. The data were obtained in a study of regulatory T cells in long-lasting Graves disease. The time point: newly diagnosed GD, antithyroid drugs for less than 3 months. RNA extracted from PBMCs served as the sequencing template. Relying on iRepertoire HTBI primers and Arm-PCR of CDR3 regions, the team built TCR beta libraries. TCRdb re-called the multiplex PCR reads with MiXCR, one entry per CDR3 protein. Of about 470,000 distinct CDR3 sequences listed, 15% to 20% are singletons. This CDR3 has 14 residues. Trimming pared 4 bases from V and 1 base from J, leaving 9 bases between. The V gene's germline CDR1 is SEHNR and CDR2 FQNEAQ (reference sequence). These same records also appear under a second study, on T cells in Graves' hyperthyroidism and ophthalmopathy.

The input for sequencing was peripheral blood mononuclear cells (PBMCs), taken at new diagnosis, from a patient treated with antithyroid drugs. The sequence was collected from a man aged 35 to 55 with Graves disease. The chain has TRBV7-9 and TRBJ2-3; a possible D gene is TRBD1 (6 bases). CDR3 DNA sequence: TGTGCCAGCAGCTCGAGACAGGGCACAGATACGCAGTATTTT. Protein sequence: CASSSRQGTDTQYF.